A single sample gave rise to the 3 T cell receptor beta chains below, sequenced in a study of blood T cell repertoires in COVID-19. Clones were read by immunoSEQ multiplex PCR, and TCRdb kept only the in-frame ones, dropping some. This sample has about 240,000 clones, with 70% to 90% found just once. The sequencing sample was made of PBMCs or T cells enriched from blood (not recorded which). These receptors all come from a woman aged 40 to 50 with acute COVID-19.

The chain joins TRBV4-2 to TRBJ2-1; 9 bases fit TRBD2. The CDR3 is 15 amino acids. V trimming: 4 bases; J trimming: 9 bases; junction bases outside the gene matches: 10. Germline V gene lookup returns CDR1 LGHNA and CDR2 YNFKEQ. CDR3 sequence reads: CASSPVGGRVIEQFF. The CDR3 nucleotides are TGTGCCAGCAGCCCAGTCGGCGGGAGGGTAATTGAGCAGTTCTTC.

This CDR3 reads CASSEGHPYNEQFF. CDR3 sequence (DNA): TGCGCCAGCAGTGAGGGACACCCCTACAATGAGCAGTTCTTC. V is TRBV10-1 and J is TRBJ2-1; possible D gene TRBD1, 5 bases. The V gene's germline CDR1 is WNHNN and CDR2 SYGVQD (reference sequence). The CDR3 length is 14 residues. Trimming stripped 2 bases from V and 2 bases from J, with 7 bases between.

The chain combines TRBV5-1 with TRBJ2-7; 9 bases are shared with TRBD2. Germline lookup yields CDR1 SGHRS and CDR2 YFSETQ. V was pared by 4 bases and J by 0 bases, with 5 bases of the junction left unmatched. The CDR3 is 15 amino acids. CDR3 region: CASSGIAGVSYEQYF. In DNA, the CDR3 is TGCGCCAGCAGCGGTATAGCGGGAGTCTCCTACGAGCAGTACTTC.